The source of this T cell receptor beta chain is a study of cytomegalovirus exposure and HLA in healthy donors. The CDR3 extends over 15 amino acids. With 5 bases removed from V and 4 bases from J, the gap between germline ends came to 15 bases. Germline V gives CDR1 SEHNR, CDR2 FQNEAQ (reference sequence). The data were produced by immunoSEQ multiplex PCR, yet TCRdb's version contains in-frame clones alone and is incomplete. There are 180,000 or so clones in the sample; around nine tenths occur only once, and around 7.2% lies in the top ten. The TCR originated in a man between 25 and 39 years old in good health and CMV-seropositive. Sequenced material: PBMCs. This chain connects TRBV7-9 to TRBJ2-1, with D unclear. The CDR3, as DNA: TGTGCCAGCAGCCGCGACACGCTAAATTACAATGAGCAGTTCTTC. It yields the protein CASSRDTLNYNEQFF.